This TCR beta chain was observed in a study of beta chain features in type 1 diabetes. Looked up from germline, CDR1 is LGHNA and CDR2 is YNFKEQ. The CDR3 totals 13 residues. The investigators reverse transcribed all of the isolated RNA, so they sequenced expressed TCRB transcripts. Assay: immunoSEQ multiplex PCR; the TCRdb copy retains only in-frame clones and omits some. The sample carries more than 550,000 clones, over 12% recorded once. Study-level findings and limits: The study found moderately but significantly shorter TCRB CDR3s in all four CD4+ subsets of Type 1 diabetes patients.

This clone has a handful of counts. The antigen is not known. Germline is not matched at one junction end, which may reflect a read error. The source of this sequence is a man aged 18 to 30 with type 1 diabetes. Sequenced material: naive CD4+ T cells from blood. This chain links TRBV4-2 with TRBJ2-5; D remains ambiguous. In DNA form, the CDR3 reads TGTGCCAGCGGCCAGGACCTCGGGGAGACCCAGTACTTC. Translated, it gives CASGQDLGETQYF.